The 13 T cell receptor beta chains presented below share a single source sample, sequenced in a study of T cell repertoires in cytomegalovirus infection. TCRdb re-analysed the reads in MiXCR, keeping a single row per CDR3 protein. Among 500,000 to 600,000 distinct CDR3 sequences listed, about 17% were seen once. Sequencing was done on a sample of CD8+ T cells from PBMCs. The origin of the receptors is a human donor in good health (CMV status not recorded). Some clones in this sample may be carry-over from other donors' samples.

This clonotype was counted many times. The rearrangement uses TRBV6-5 and TRBJ1-3; 9 bases map to TRBD1. The V and J ends lost 4 bases and 2 bases, in that order; junction bases with no gene match: 6. Germline V gene data show CDR1 as MNHEY and CDR2 as SVGAGI. The CDR3 consists of 16 residues. The CDR3 reads CASSSAGTGTGNTIYF. As DNA, the CDR3 is TGTGCCAGCAGTTCGGCCGGGACAGGGACTGGAAACACCATATATTTT.

This clonotype was seen ten or more times. V is TRBV7-8 and J is TRBJ1-2; D unclear. Trimming removed 4 bases at V and 5 bases at J, with 20 bases between. This CDR3 contains 16 residues. The germline V gene encodes CDR1 SGHVS and CDR2 FQNEAQ. CDR3 residues: CASSSSPQPGPYGYTF. The CDR3 DNA sequence: TGTGCCAGCAGCTCCAGCCCACAACCCGGCCCTTATGGCTACACCTTC.

This clonotype was recorded a few times. The chain has TRBV6-2 or TRBV6-3 and TRBJ2-1, with 7 bases fitting TRBD1. This CDR3 contains 13 residues. Germline values: CDR1 MNHEY, CDR2 SVGEGT. The trim removed 7 bases at V and 3 bases at J, leaving 3 bases unmatched. CDR3 protein: CASKGAGYNEQFF. CDR3 DNA: TGTGCCAGCAAGGGGGCCGGCTACAATGAGCAGTTCTTC.

This clonotype was found many times. The chain is built from TRBV4-2 and TRBJ2-1; 10 positions match TRBD2. The length of the CDR3 is 18 residues. V lost 2 bases and J lost 4; bases outside the gene matches: 11. Germline loops: CDR1 LGHNA, CDR2 YNFKEQ. CDR3 protein: CASSQRPKAGGAYNEQFF. In DNA, the CDR3 is TGTGCCAGCAGCCAACGTCCAAAAGCGGGAGGGGCATACAATGAGCAGTTCTTC.

The V call is TRBV5-5, the J call TRBJ1-1; 7 nucleotides line up with TRBD1. Looked up from germline, CDR1 is SGHKS and CDR2 is YYEKEE (reference sequence). This CDR3 comprises 14 residues. The V gene end was trimmed by 4 bases and the J gene end by 3 bases; junction bases not matched to a gene: 6. This chain's CDR3 is CASSGQDRYTEAFF. The DNA for the CDR3 is TGTGCCAGCAGCGGACAGGACCGATACACTGAAGCTTTCTTT.

The genes are TRBV6-2 or TRBV6-3 and TRBJ1-1; D possibly corresponds to TRBD1 (6 bases). Trimming pared 3 bases from V and 1 base from J, leaving 15 bases between. The CDR3 sequence is 16 residues long. Germline values: CDR1 MNHEY, CDR2 SVGEGT. CDR3 region: CASSYPLDRTNTEAFF. The DNA of the CDR3 is TGTGCCAGCAGTTATCCCCTCGACAGGACGAACACTGAAGCTTTCTTT.

CDR3 in DNA: TGTGCCAGCAGCTTTGGTCTTGAAGCTTTCTTT. It translates to CASSFGLEAFF. The chain recombines TRBV13 with TRBJ1-1; D gene ambiguous. The CDR3 runs to 11 residues. V was cut by 3 bases and J by 7 bases, with 6 bases left in between. Germline lookup yields CDR1 PRHDT and CDR2 FYEKMQ (reference sequence).

In regard to this clonotype: Since a much larger clone is just one base distant, this may be a read error. The chain couples TRBV6-5 to TRBJ1-6, with D maybe TRBD1 (6 bases). There are 15 residues in the CDR3. Germline V gene sequence: CDR1 MNHEY, CDR2 SVGAGI. The DNA of the CDR3 is TGTGCCAGCAGTTACTCTGGGGGCTTACGGTCACCCCTCCAGTTT. This sequence encodes CASSYSGGLRSPLQF.

This clonotype appeared many times. The rearrangement joins TRBV12-3 or TRBV12-4 to TRBJ2-1, with unresolved D. The CDR3 contains 14 residues. V was cut by 5 bases and J by 4 bases, with 12 bases left in between. CDR3 nucleotide sequence: TGTGCCAGCAGTGAAACAACATTTTACAATGAGCAGTTCTTC. Its translation is CASSETTFYNEQFF.

This chain links TRBV7-6 with TRBJ2-3; 15 nucleotides align to TRBD2. This CDR3 has 17 residues. Trimming cost V 3 bases and J 6 bases; bases outside gene matches: 7. Germline CDR1 SGHVS, CDR2 FNYEAQ. CDR3 loop: CASSLGLAGGPADTQYF. The CDR3 DNA follows: TGTGCCAGCAGCTTGGGACTAGCGGGGGGCCCGGCGGATACGCAGTATTTT.

This clonotype was seen a handful of times. CDR3 bases: TGTGCCACCAGCGGAAGGAAAGGGACAGGAATCTCCTACGAGCAGTACTTC. This codes for CATSGRKGTGISYEQYF. This sequence joins TRBV15 and TRBJ2-7; 8 bases fit TRBD1. The CDR3 has 17 residues. Unmatched junction bases numbered 12, after V lost 5 bases and J lost 0 bases. Germline CDR1 reads LNHNV; CDR2 reads YYDKDF (reference sequence).

This clonotype was seen repeatedly, ten times or more. The rearrangement links TRBV6-5 to TRBJ1-6; TRBD1 is a possible D gene (5 bases). V lost 4 bases to trimming and J lost 9 bases, with 10 bases between them. From germline, CDR1 is MNHEY and CDR2 SVGAGI. The CDR3 runs 13 residues. CDR3 region: CASSSGTISPLHF. The DNA for the CDR3 is TGTGCCAGCAGTTCGGGGACTATTTCACCCCTCCACTTT.

Regarding this clonotype: The CDR3 carries no conserved terminal phenylalanine or tryptophan, so it likely arises from a read error. V gene TRBV6-5 combines with J gene TRBJ2-5; perhaps TRBD2 as D (5 bases). CDR3 size: 13 residues. Germline CDR1 reads MNHEY; CDR2 reads SVGAGI. Trimming stripped 7 bases from V and 3 bases from J, with 12 bases between. The CDR3 DNA reads TGTGCCAGCACTCAACCGGGGAAAGAGACCCAGTACTTA. Encoded protein: CASTQPGKETQYL.